These 15 T cell receptor beta chains share one sample of origin, sequenced in a study of T cells after yellow fever vaccination. TCRdb passed the 5' RACE reads through MiXCR, listing each CDR3 protein once. The table lists about 150,000 distinct CDR3 sequences, under 8% of them singletons. Sequences were derived from CD4+ T cells sorted from PBMCs, sampled 10 days after the yellow fever booster vaccination. The receptors here all came from a man aged 25 to 45 who received the YFV17D yellow fever vaccine.

This clonotype came up many times. This sequence joins TRBV20-1 and TRBJ2-7, with D perhaps assigned TRBD1 or TRBD2 (6 bases each). CDR1 and CDR2 (germline): DFQATT, SNEGSKA (reference sequence). Trimming took off 1 base at V and 4 bases at J, with 14 bases between the two ends. The CDR3 length is 14 residues. Here the CDR3 reads CSARVGGSDYEQYF. CDR3 bases: TGCAGTGCTAGAGTCGGGGGCAGCGATTACGAGCAGTACTTC.

In this sample, this clonotype turned up many times. The rearrangement links TRBV20-1 to TRBJ2-3, with 9 bases matching TRBD2. CDR1 is DFQATT, CDR2 SNEGSKA, per germline (reference sequence). Germline trimming cut 3 bases from V and 5 bases from J; bases unmatched to any gene: 6. The CDR3 spans 14 residues. The CDR3, as DNA: TGCAGTGCTAGTGGCCTAGCGGGACTAGATACGCAGTATTTT. Its translation is CSASGLAGLDTQYF.

This clonotype was seen repeatedly, ten times or more. The chain uses TRBV7-9 and TRBJ2-3; 7 positions match TRBD1. CDR1 and CDR2 from the germline V gene are SEHNR and FQNEAQ (reference sequence). The CDR3 has 14 residues. With V trimmed by 6 bases and J by 3 bases, 6 bases remained unmatched. Written as DNA, the CDR3 is TGTGCCAGCAGGCTTACAGGGGTAACAGATACGCAGTATTTT. This gives the protein CASRLTGVTDTQYF. The entire variable domain, with the rest obtained from reference TRBV7-9 and TRBJ2-3, is as follows: DTGVSQNPRHKITKRGQNVTFRCDPISEHNRLYWYRQTLGQGPEFLTYFQNEAQLEKSRLLSDRFSAERPKGSFSTLEIQRTEQGDSAMYLCASRLTGVTDTQYFGPGTRLTVL.

This clonotype has only a few counts. The chain couples TRBV19 to TRBJ2-2; TRBD2 might be the D (5 bases). CDR1 and CDR2 from the germline V gene are LNHDA and SQIVND (reference sequence). This CDR3 comprises 16 residues. V was shortened by 2 bases and J by 3 bases, with 13 bases between the two germline ends. The CDR3 DNA follows: TGTGCCAGTAGTATAACGTCATGGACTCACACCGGGGAGCTGTTTTTT. This gives the protein CASSITSWTHTGELFF.

This clonotype was seen many times. V and J are TRBV7-6 and TRBJ2-7, with a tentative D call TRBD2 (5 bases). Germline V gene sequence: CDR1 SGHVS, CDR2 FNYEAQ. V was shortened by 1 base and J by 2 bases, with 9 bases between the two germline ends. The CDR3 is made up of 14 amino acids. The CDR3 protein is CASSLDDGAYEQYF. In DNA form, the CDR3 reads TGTGCCAGCAGCTTAGATGACGGGGCCTACGAGCAGTACTTC.

This clonotype was recorded at least ten times. The chain recombines TRBV7-2 with TRBJ2-3; D call uncertain. CDR3 length equals 15 residues. Trimming took off 2 bases at V and 2 bases at J, with 11 bases between the two ends. CDR1 and CDR2 from the germline V gene are SGHTA and FQGNSA. The CDR3 DNA follows: TGTGCCAGCAGCTTAAGGTTCACAATCACAGATACGCAGTATTTT. Amino acids: CASSLRFTITDTQYF.

At least ten counts were recorded for this clonotype. The chain employs TRBV12-3 or TRBV12-4 and TRBJ2-6; D is unresolved. V gave up 8 bases and J gave up 4 bases, with 12 bases separating them. The CDR3 has 14 residues. As DNA, the CDR3 is TGTGCCAGCTTAATCAATGGAGGGGCCAACGTCCTGACTTTC. Amino acid sequence: CASLINGGANVLTF.

In this sample, this clonotype turned up a few times. The gene calls are TRBV6-5 and TRBJ2-5; TRBD2 matches 11 bases. The germline gives CDR1 MNHEY, CDR2 SVGAGI. The CDR3 spans 15 residues. V lost 2 bases, J lost 5 bases, and 4 bases stayed unmatched. The CDR3 spells CASSYVAGGPETQYF. The CDR3 bases are TGTGCCAGCAGTTACGTAGCGGGAGGGCCCGAGACCCAGTACTTC.

This clonotype was seen many times. The V and J genes are TRBV7-3 and TRBJ2-1; no definite D call. CDR1 and CDR2 (germline): SGHTA, FQGTGA. V was cut by 5 bases and J by 2 bases, with 7 bases left in between. The CDR3 length is 13 residues. As DNA, the CDR3 is TGTGCCAGCAGCCCGAGTCCCTACAATGAGCAGTTCTTC. This translates into CASSPSPYNEQFF.

This clonotype occurred a few times. The genes are TRBV7-9 and TRBJ1-1; D is undetermined. V dropped 2 bases and J dropped 5 bases, with 6 bases sitting between them. Germline values: CDR1 SEHNR, CDR2 FQNEAQ (reference sequence). CDR3 length: 12 amino acids. CDR3 coding DNA: TGTGCCAGCAGCTTATATGAAACTGAAGCTTTCTTT. This translates into CASSLYETEAFF.

In this sample, this clonotype turned up a few times. V is TRBV12-3 or TRBV12-4 and J is TRBJ1-2, with TRBD1 as a possible D gene (5 bases). V dropped 6 bases and J dropped 5 bases, with 13 bases sitting between them. The CDR3 has 13 amino acids. CDR3 region: CASSPRDGYGYTF. The CDR3 DNA follows: TGTGCCAGCAGCCCAAGGGACGGATATGGCTACACCTTC.

This clonotype has ten or more counts. The chain combines TRBV12-3 or TRBV12-4 with TRBJ2-1; maybe TRBD1 (5 bases). Trimming took 8 bases from V and 1 from J, leaving 6 bases between them. This CDR3 region has 12 residues. The CDR3 loop reads CASHRSYNEQFF. DNA for the CDR3: TGTGCCAGCCACAGGTCCTACAATGAGCAGTTCTTC.

The chain uses TRBV4-3 and TRBJ1-5, with D hard to call. Germline V gene data show CDR1 as LGHNA and CDR2 as YSLEER. V lost 0 bases to trimming and J lost 5 bases, with 11 bases between them. The CDR3 runs 15 residues. CDR3: CASSQDTLGYQPQHF. The CDR3 DNA follows: TGCGCCAGCAGCCAAGATACTCTCGGGTATCAGCCCCAGCATTTT.

The sample holds many counts of this clonotype. The chain is built from TRBV11-2 and TRBJ2-4, with TRBD2 as a possible D gene (5 bases). Germline CDR1 reads SGHAT; CDR2 reads FQNNGV. Trimming removed 5 bases from V and 7 bases from J, with 15 bases in between. The CDR3 runs 14 residues. CDR3 loop: CASSPGEAENIQYF. The CDR3 coding sequence is TGTGCCAGCAGCCCCGGTGAAGCGGAGAACATTCAGTACTTC.

This clonotype was seen many times. This chain uses TRBV11-1 with TRBJ2-3, with 16 bases that match TRBD2. CDR3 size: 20 residues. V was clipped by 5 bases and J by 2 bases; unmatched bases: 13. Germline lookup yields CDR1 SGHAT and CDR2 FQDESV (reference sequence). The CDR3 sequence is CASSPGTSGRVGIYTDTQYF. The CDR3 region has the DNA TGTGCCAGCAGCCCGGGGACTAGCGGGAGGGTCGGGATCTACACAGATACGCAGTATTTT.